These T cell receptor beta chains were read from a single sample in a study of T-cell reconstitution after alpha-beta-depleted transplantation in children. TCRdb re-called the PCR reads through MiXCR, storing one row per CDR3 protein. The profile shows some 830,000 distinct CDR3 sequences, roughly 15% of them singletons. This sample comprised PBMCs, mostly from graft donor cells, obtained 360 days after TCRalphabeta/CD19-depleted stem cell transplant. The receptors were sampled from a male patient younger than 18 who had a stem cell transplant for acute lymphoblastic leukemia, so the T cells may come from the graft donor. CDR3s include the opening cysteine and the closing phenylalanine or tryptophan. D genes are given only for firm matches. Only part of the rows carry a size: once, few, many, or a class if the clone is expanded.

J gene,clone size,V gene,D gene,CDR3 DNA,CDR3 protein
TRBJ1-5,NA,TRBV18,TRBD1,TGTGCCAGCTCATCACTGACAGGGCGGGATCAGCCCCAGCATTTT,CASSSLTGRDQPQHF
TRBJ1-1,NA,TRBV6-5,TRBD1,TGTGCCAGCAGTTACTCAACTGGACAGGGGAGGAATGAAGCTTTCTTT,CASSYSTGQGRNEAFF
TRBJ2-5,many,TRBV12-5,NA,TGTGCTAGTGGTTTGGTACTTACACGGAAGTGGGAGACCCAGTACTTC,CASGLVLTRKWETQYF
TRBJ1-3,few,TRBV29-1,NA,TGCAGCGTCGGGGACCAGAGCTCTGGAAACACCATATATTTT,CSVGDQSSGNTIYF
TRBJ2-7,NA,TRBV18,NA,TGTGCCAGCTCACCGGGGATAGGGCCCTACGAGCAGTACTTC,CASSPGIGPYEQYF
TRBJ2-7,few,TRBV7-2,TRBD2,TGTGCCAGCAGCTTAGAGTCGGGAGGGAGCTACGAGCAGTACTTC,CASSLESGGSYEQYF
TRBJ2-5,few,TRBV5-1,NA,TGCGCCAGCAGCGAGATTCGGGAGACCCAGTACTTC,CASSEIRETQYF
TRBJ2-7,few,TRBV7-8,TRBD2,TGTGCCAGCAGCTTAGAGTCTAGCGGGAGGTCCGAGCAGTACTTC,CASSLESSGRSEQYF
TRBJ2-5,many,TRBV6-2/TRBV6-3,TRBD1,TGTGCCAGCAGTTACGGGACAGGGGGCGCGACCCAGTACTTC,CASSYGTGGATQYF
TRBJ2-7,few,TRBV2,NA,TGTGCCAGCAGGGAACGCCTCAGCTACGAGCAGTACTTC,CASRERLSYEQYF
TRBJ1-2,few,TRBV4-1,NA,TGCGCCAGCAGCCAAGAGGACCCCAATTCGAGGAGGGGAGGCTACACCTTC,CASSQEDPNSRRGGYTF
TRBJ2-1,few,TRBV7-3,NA,TGTGCCAGCAGCTCCGTGGAGAGCTCCTACAATGAGCAGTTCTTC,CASSSVESSYNEQFF
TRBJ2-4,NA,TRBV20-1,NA,TGCAGTGCTAGAGGAGCCAAAAACATTCAGTACTTC,CSARGAKNIQYF
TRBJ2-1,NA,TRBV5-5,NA,TGTGCCAGCAGCTATCAAGATCTCTCCTACAATGAGCAGTTCTTC,CASSYQDLSYNEQFF
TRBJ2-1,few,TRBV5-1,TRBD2,TGCGCCAGCAGCCCGTTGGAGCGGGAGGTTGAGCAGTTCTTC,CASSPLEREVEQFF
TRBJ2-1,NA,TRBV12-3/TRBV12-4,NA,TGTGCCAGCAGAGGATGGGGGGCTTGGAATGAGCAGTTCTTC,CASRGWGAWNEQFF
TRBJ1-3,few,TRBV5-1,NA,TGCGCCAGCAGCTCCCGGCCAGGACAGAGCTCTGGAAACACCATATATTTT,CASSSRPGQSSGNTIYF
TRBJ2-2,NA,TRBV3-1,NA,TGTGCCAGCACTCACCGGGGTACGAACACCGGGGAGCTGTTTTTT,CASTHRGTNTGELFF
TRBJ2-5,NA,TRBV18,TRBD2,TGTGCCAGCTCACCACTAGAGCGGGAGCGAAAGACCCAGTACTTC,CASSPLERERKTQYF
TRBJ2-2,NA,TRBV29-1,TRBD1,TGCAGCGTCGCACCGGGACAGGGGGCCGGGGAGCTGTTTTTT,CSVAPGQGAGELFF
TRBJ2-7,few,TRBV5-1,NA,TGCGCCAGCAGCCACATCGACTCCGAGCAGTACTTC,CASSHIDSEQYF
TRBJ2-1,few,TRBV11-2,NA,TGTGCCAGCAGCCAACTGCGGGCCGAGCAGTTCTTC,CASSQLRAEQFF
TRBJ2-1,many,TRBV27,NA,TGTGCCAGCAGTTTGGGCAGGGCCTACAATGAGCAGTTCTTC,CASSLGRAYNEQFF
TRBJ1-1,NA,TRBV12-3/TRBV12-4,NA,TGTGCCAGCAGTTTACCCGGGTCTGAAGCTTTCTTT,CASSLPGSEAFF
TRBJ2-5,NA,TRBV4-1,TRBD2,TGCGCCAGCAGCCAGGGACTAGCCGTAGACCTTGGGGAGACCCAGTACTTC,CASSQGLAVDLGETQYF
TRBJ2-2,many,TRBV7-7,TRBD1,TGTGCCAGCAGCCCACAGGGGGCCGGGGAGCTGTTTTTT,CASSPQGAGELFF
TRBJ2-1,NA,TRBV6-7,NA,TGTGCCAGCAGGGCCTCGGACTCCGTAATACGGTACAATGAGCAGTTCTTC,CASRASDSVIRYNEQFF
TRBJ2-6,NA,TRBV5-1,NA,TGCGCCAGCAAACCCATCTCTGGGGCCAACGTCCTGACTTTC,CASKPISGANVLTF
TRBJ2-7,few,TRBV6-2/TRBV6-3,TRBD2,TGTGCCAGCCGGGACTACCACGAGCAGTACTTC,CASRDYHEQYF
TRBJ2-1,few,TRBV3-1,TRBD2,TGTGCCAGCAGCCAAGATTTAGGCGCCGGGACTAGCTGGGATGAGCAGTTCTTC,CASSQDLGAGTSWDEQFF
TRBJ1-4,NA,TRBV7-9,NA,TGTGCCAGCAGCTTTAACTCCCTGGGCGAAAAACTGTTTTTT,CASSFNSLGEKLFF
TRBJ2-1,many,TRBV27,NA,TGTGCCAGCAGTTTCACCCTCCATGAGCAGTTCTTC,CASSFTLHEQFF
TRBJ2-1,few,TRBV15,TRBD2,TGTGCCACCAGCACCGGACTAGAGTATGAGCAGTTCTTC,CATSTGLEYEQFF
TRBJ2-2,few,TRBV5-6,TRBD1,TGTGCCAGCAGCCGACAGGGGCGAACCACCGGGGAGCTGTTTTTT,CASSRQGRTTGELFF
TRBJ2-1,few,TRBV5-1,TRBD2,TGCGCCAGCAGCTTGGACGGTGCGGCTAGCGGCTACAATGAGCAGTTCTTC,CASSLDGAASGYNEQFF
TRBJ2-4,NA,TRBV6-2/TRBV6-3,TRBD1,TGTGCCAGCAGTTCGGGACAGGTTCAGTACTTC,CASSSGQVQYF
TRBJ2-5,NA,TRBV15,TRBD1,TGTGCCACCAGCTCGACAGGGTGGGATACCCAGTACTTC,CATSSTGWDTQYF
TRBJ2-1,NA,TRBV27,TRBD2,TGTGCCAGCAGTTTTGACGGGAGCGGGGGAAATTACAATGAGCAGTTCTTC,CASSFDGSGGNYNEQFF
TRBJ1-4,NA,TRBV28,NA,TGTGCCAGCAGTTTTTCTTGGTACTCCCGCCGTTTAACTAATGAAAAACTGTTTTTT,CASSFSWYSRRLTNEKLFF
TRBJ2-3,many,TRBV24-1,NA,TGTGCCACCAGTGCGGGCGGAGATACGCAGTATTTT,CATSAGGDTQYF
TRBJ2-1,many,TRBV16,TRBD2,TGTGCCAGCAGCCAATCGGCTAGCGGGAGGTGGGATGAGCAGTTCTTC,CASSQSASGRWDEQFF
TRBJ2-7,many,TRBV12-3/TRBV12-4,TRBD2,TGTGCCAGCACCCCCCACGGGGGGATTTCCTACGAGCAGTACTTC,CASTPHGGISYEQYF
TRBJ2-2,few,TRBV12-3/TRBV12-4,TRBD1,TGTGCCAGCACCCTGCCATCCGGGACAGGGTCCACCGGGGAGCTGTTTTTT,CASTLPSGTGSTGELFF
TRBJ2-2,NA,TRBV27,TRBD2,TGTGCCAGCAGTTTCTGGGCGGGAGACCTCACCGGGGAGCTGTTTTTT,CASSFWAGDLTGELFF
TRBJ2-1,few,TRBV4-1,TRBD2,TGCGCCAGCAGCCAAGATCGCCCAGCGGGACCCTACAATGAGCAGTTCTTC,CASSQDRPAGPYNEQFF
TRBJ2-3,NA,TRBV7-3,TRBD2,TGTGCCAGCAGTGATAGCGGGGGTAGCACAGATACGCAGTATTTT,CASSDSGGSTDTQYF
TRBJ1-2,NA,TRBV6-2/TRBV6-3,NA,TGTGCCAGCAGTTACCAGGTGGCGAACTATGGCTACACCTTC,CASSYQVANYGYTF
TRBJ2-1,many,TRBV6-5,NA,TGTGCCAGCAGTTACGCGACAGGTTACAATGAGCAGTTCTTC,CASSYATGYNEQFF
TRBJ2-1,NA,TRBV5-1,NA,TGCGCCAGCAGCTTGGAGGGGACTTCGAGCTCCTACAATGAGCAGTTCTTC,CASSLEGTSSSYNEQFF
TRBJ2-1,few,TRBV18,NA,TGTGCCAGCTCACCAGGGAGGGGGGCTGATGAGCAGTTCTTC,CASSPGRGADEQFF
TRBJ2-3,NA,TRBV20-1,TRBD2,TGCAGTGCTACGTTTGGGCTAGCGGATATCACAGATACGCAGTATTTT,CSATFGLADITDTQYF
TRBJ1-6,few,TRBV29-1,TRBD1,TGCAGCGTCGCGACAGGGGGATATAATTCACCCCTCCACTTT,CSVATGGYNSPLHF